The clone carrying this T cell receptor beta chain showed up many times. Antigen specificity is unknown. The data originate from a study of Graves' ophthalmopathy and Graves' hyperthyroidism. Study conclusions and caveats: Ophthalmopathy progression cases were predicted by the model with roughly 70% sensitivity and less than 85% specificity.

Amplification of TCR beta CDR3 regions used RNA transcripts. HTBI-primed first-round RT-PCR preceded second-round multiplex PCR. MiXCR, run by TCRdb on the multiplex PCR reads, gives a single entry per CDR3 protein. This sample has 500,000 to 800,000 distinct CDR3 sequences, with over 40% found just once. Germline V gene lookup returns CDR1 SEHNR and CDR2 FQNEAQ (reference sequence). The length of the CDR3 is 18 residues. Between the trimmed V and J ends, which lost 7 bases and 0 bases, there was a span of 19 bases. The study enrolled ophthalmopathy donors with moderate-to-severe activity, CAS ≥3, NOSPECS ≥4 and duration under 3 months.

Sequenced: peripheral blood. The sequence was collected from an adult man with Graves' ophthalmopathy. V gene TRBV7-9 combines with J gene TRBJ2-6; D might be TRBD1 (6 bases). CDR3 nucleotides: TGTGCCAGCAAGAGAGAGGGGGTGCAGAGCTCTGGGGCCAACGTCCTGACTTTC. Its protein is CASKREGVQSSGANVLTF. The variable domain in full, with the rest retrieved from reference TRBV7-9 and TRBJ2-6, is DTGVSQNPRHKITKRGQNVTFRCDPISEHNRLYWYRQTLGQGPEFLTYFQNEAQLEKSRLLSDRFSAERPKGSFSTLEIQRTEQGDSAMYLCASKREGVQSSGANVLTFGAGSRLTVL.